This TCR beta chain emerged from a study of T cell responses to AZD1222 COVID-19 vaccine. Whole-study context: Pooled together were second doses at about 4 or about 12 weeks.

Sequenced by immunoSEQ multiplex PCR; TCRdb stores in-frame clones only, minus some. The sample lists 90,000 to 130,000 clones, 88% occurring once. General study results and limits: None of the repertoires were sampled until the peak T cell response had passed. Unmutated variant regions reportedly attract nearly half of all spike-specific TCRs. Following two doses of AZD1222, Spike-specific TCR breadth and depth rose.

Points on this clone: The target antigen is unknown.

This sample comprised peripheral blood, obtained on day 0 of AZD1222 vaccination. This TCR derives from an adult in good health.

The DNA of the CDR3 is TGTGCCAGCAGTTACGACTTCTATAGCAATCAGCCCCAGCATTTT. It is translated as CASSYDFYSNQPQHF. V gene TRBV6-6 combines with J gene TRBJ1-5; D gene ambiguous. The germline V and J ends were trimmed by 2 bases and 0 bases, with 8 bases remaining between them. Germline CDR1 MNHNY, CDR2 SVGAGI (reference sequence). The CDR3 length is 15 residues.